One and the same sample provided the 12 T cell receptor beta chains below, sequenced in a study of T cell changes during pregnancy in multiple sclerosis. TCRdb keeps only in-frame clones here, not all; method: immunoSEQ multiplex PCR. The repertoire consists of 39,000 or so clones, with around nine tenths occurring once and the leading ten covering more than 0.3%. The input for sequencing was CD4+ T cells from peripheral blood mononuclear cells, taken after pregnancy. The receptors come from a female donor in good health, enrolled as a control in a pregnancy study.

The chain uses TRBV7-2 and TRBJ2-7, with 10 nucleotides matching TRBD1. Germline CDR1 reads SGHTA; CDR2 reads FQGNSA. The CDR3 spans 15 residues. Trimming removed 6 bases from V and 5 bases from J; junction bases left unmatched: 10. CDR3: CASRLTRQGAHEQYF. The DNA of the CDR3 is TGTGCCAGCAGACTGACTCGACAGGGGGCCCACGAGCAGTACTTC.

Here the CDR3 reads CASSNEKFGLAKNIQYF. The CDR3 nucleotides read TGTGCCAGTAGTAACGAGAAGTTTGGTCTAGCCAAAAACATTCAGTACTTC. V is TRBV19 and J is TRBJ2-4; the D is unclear. Trimming stripped 4 bases from V and 0 bases from J, with 16 bases between. The CDR3 loop spans 17 amino acids. CDR1 is LNHDA and CDR2 is SQIVND in the germline V gene (reference sequence).

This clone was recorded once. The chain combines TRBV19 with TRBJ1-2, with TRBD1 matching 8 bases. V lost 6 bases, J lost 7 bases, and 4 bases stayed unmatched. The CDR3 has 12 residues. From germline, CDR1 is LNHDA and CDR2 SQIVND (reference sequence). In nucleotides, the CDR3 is TGTGCCAGTAGCCCTGACAGGGGTGGCTACACCTTC. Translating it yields CASSPDRGGYTF.

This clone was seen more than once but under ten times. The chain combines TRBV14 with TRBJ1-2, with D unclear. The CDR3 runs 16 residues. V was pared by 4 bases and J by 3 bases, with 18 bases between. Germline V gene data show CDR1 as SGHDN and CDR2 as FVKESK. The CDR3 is CASSPYPFLRDYGYTF. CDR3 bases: TGTGCCAGCAGCCCCTATCCATTCCTTCGGGACTATGGCTACACCTTC.

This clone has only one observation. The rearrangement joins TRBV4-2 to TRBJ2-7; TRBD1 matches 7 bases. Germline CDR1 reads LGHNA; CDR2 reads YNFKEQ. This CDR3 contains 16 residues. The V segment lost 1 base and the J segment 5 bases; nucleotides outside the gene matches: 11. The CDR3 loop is CASSQAGRTGLDEQYF. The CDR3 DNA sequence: TGTGCCAGCAGCCAAGCCGGTCGGACAGGTCTGGACGAGCAGTACTTC.

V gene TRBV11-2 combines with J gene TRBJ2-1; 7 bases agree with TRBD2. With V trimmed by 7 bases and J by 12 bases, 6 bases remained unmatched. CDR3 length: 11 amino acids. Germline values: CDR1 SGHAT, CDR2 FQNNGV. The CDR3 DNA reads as TGTGCCAGCAACGGACTAGTCGGGCAGTTCTTC. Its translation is CASNGLVGQFF.

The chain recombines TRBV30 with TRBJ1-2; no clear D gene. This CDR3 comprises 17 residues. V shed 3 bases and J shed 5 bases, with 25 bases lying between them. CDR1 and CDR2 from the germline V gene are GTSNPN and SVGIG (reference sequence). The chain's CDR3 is CAWSAIGGPTLGYGYTF. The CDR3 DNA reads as TGTGCCTGGAGCGCGATCGGAGGGCCGACCCTTGGATATGGCTACACCTTC. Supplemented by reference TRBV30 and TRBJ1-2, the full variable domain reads SQTIHQWPATLVQPVGSPLSLECTVEGTSNPNLYWYRQAAGRGLQLLFYSVGIGQISSEVPQNLSASRPQDRQFILSSKKLLLSDSGFYLCAWSAIGGPTLGYGYTFGSGTRLTVV.

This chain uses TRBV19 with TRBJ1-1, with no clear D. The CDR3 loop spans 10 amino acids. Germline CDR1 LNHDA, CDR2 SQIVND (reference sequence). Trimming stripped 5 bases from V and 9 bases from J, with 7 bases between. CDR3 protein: CASSETKAFF. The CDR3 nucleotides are TGTGCCAGTAGTGAGACTAAAGCTTTCTTT.

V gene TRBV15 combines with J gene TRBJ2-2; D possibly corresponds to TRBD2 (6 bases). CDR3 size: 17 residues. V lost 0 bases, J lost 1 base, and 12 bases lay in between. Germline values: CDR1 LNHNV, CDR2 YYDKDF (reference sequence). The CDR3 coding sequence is TGTGCCACCAGCAGAGATCCGGGCGGGATGAACACCGGGGAGCTGTTTTTT. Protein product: CATSRDPGGMNTGELFF.

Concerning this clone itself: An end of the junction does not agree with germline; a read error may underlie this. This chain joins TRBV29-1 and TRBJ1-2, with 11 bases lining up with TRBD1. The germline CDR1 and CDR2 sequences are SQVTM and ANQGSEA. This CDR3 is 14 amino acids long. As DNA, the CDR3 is TGCAGCGTTGAAGATTACGGTAGCCAGGGACAGGGGGATTTC. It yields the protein CSVEDYGSQGQGDF.

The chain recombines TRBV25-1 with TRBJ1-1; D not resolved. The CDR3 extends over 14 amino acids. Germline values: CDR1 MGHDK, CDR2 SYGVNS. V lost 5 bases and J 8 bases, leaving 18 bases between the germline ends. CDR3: CASSYREKSAEAFF. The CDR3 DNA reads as TGTGCCAGCAGTTATCGGGAAAAAAGCGCCGAAGCTTTCTTT.

The CDR3 DNA sequence: TGTGCCAGCAGCCTACTATCAGGGGCTGAAGCTTTCTTT. Protein: CASSLLSGAEAFF. The chain carries TRBV11-2 and TRBJ1-1; D possibly corresponds to TRBD1 (6 bases). The V gene's germline CDR1 is SGHAT and CDR2 FQNNGV. Trimming pared 5 bases from V and 6 bases from J, leaving 13 bases between. CDR3 length: 13 amino acids.